Below, 9 T cell receptor beta chains from the same sample are listed, as sequenced in a study of T cells after yellow fever vaccination. TCRdb recomputed calls from the 5' RACE reads with MiXCR, one row per CDR3 protein. Here the sample spans about 580,000 distinct CDR3 sequences, roughly a sixth being singletons. Sequenced material: PBMCs, taken 4 to 5 days after the first yellow fever vaccination. Source of these receptors: a man aged 18 to 35 who received the YFV17D yellow fever vaccine.

V gene TRBV5-1 combines with J gene TRBJ2-3; TRBD2 matches at 12 bases. The J segment lost 4 bases and the V segment lost 4 bases, leaving 7 bases of the junction unmatched. This CDR3 spans 16 amino acids. CDR1 is SGHRS and CDR2 is YFSETQ in the germline V gene. The CDR3 loop reads CASSPRLAGAADTQYF. The CDR3 DNA is TGCGCCAGCAGCCCAAGACTAGCGGGGGCGGCAGATACGCAGTATTTT.

In this sample, this clonotype turned up a few times. The chain carries TRBV9 and TRBJ2-1; D gene uncertain. The ends were cut back, 0 bases at V and 4 bases at J, with 5 bases in the middle. The CDR3 covers 13 residues. Germline loops: CDR1 SGDLS, CDR2 YYNGEE. CDR3 sequence: CASSVDGYNEQFF. CDR3 DNA sequence: TGTGCCAGCAGCGTAGACGGATACAATGAGCAGTTCTTC.

This clonotype was detected a few times. This chain links TRBV2 with TRBJ2-7; tentative D call: TRBD2 (5 bases). CDR1 is SNHLY, CDR2 FYNNEI, per germline. Trimming cost V 5 bases and J 7 bases, with 9 bases left between them. CDR3 length equals 11 residues. The CDR3 loop reads CASSITGEQYF. The CDR3 region has the DNA TGTGCCAGCAGTATTACGGGAGAGCAGTACTTC.

The rearrangement uses TRBV3-1 and TRBJ2-7; 10 bases are a match to TRBD1. The V segment lost 1 base and the J segment 8 bases; nucleotides outside the gene matches: 2. The CDR3 covers 13 residues. Germline CDR1 is LGHDT and CDR2 is YNNKEL (reference sequence). The chain's CDR3 is CASSQGQGAKQYF. The CDR3, as DNA: TGTGCCAGCAGCCAAGGACAGGGGGCGAAGCAGTACTTC.

The V and J genes are TRBV29-1 and TRBJ2-5; TRBD2 matches at 10 bases. CDR1 SQVTM and CDR2 ANQGSEA come from the germline V gene. The CDR3 loop spans 15 amino acids. V trimming: 6 bases; J trimming: 0 bases; junction bases outside the gene matches: 7. The CDR3 DNA sequence: TGCAGCGTCAAAAGGGGACTAGCGTACCAAGAGACCCAGTACTTC. This translates into CSVKRGLAYQETQYF.

This clonotype showed up just a few times. J is TRBJ1-1 and V is TRBV5-1, with 9 bases that match TRBD1. CDR3 length: 15 residues. The germline gives CDR1 SGHRS, CDR2 YFSETQ. Unmatched junction bases numbered 3, after V lost 0 bases and J lost 3 bases. DNA for the CDR3: TGCGCCAGCAGCTTGGACGGACAGGGGTACACTGAAGCTTTCTTT. Amino acids: CASSLDGQGYTEAFF. Full variable domain (remainder filled in from reference TRBV5-1 and TRBJ1-1): KAGVTQTPRYLIKTRGQQVTLSCSPISGHRSVSWYQQTPGQGLQFLFEYFSETQRNKGNFPGRFSGRQFSNSRSEMNVSTLELGDSALYLCASSLDGQGYTEAFFGQGTRLTVV.

The rearrangement links TRBV7-2 to TRBJ1-1; D is unresolved. Per the germline V gene, CDR1 is SGHTA and CDR2 is FQGNSA. The CDR3 spans 13 residues. V lost 0 bases, J lost 8 bases, and 10 bases lay in between. In DNA form, the CDR3 reads TGTGCCAGCAGCTTAGCGGGGAATGCGGAAGCTTTCTTT. Translating gives CASSLAGNAEAFF.

This clonotype was observed a handful of times. The chain recombines TRBV6-2 or TRBV6-3 with TRBJ2-1; 12 bases map to TRBD2. The CDR3 has 15 residues. Germline assignment: CDR1 MNHEY and CDR2 SVGEGT. Losses at the gene ends were 6 bases for V and 6 bases for J; bases not matched to a gene: 6. The CDR3 loop is CASSPRTSGANEQFF. CDR3 in DNA: TGTGCCAGCAGCCCAAGGACTAGCGGGGCCAATGAGCAGTTCTTC.

This sequence joins TRBV29-1 and TRBJ2-6; D possibly corresponds to TRBD2 (5 bases). The V end was cut by 4 bases, the J end by 0 bases, with 10 bases between. From germline, CDR1 is SQVTM and CDR2 ANQGSEA. The CDR3 has 15 amino acids. CDR3 region: CSVVLASSGANVLTF. DNA for the CDR3: TGCAGCGTTGTCTTAGCGAGCTCTGGGGCCAACGTCCTGACTTTC. Variable domain in full (rest from reference TRBV29-1 and TRBJ2-6): SAVISQKPSRDICQRGTSLTIQCQVDSQVTMMFWYRQQPGQSLTLIATANQGSEATYESGFVIDKFPISRPNLTFSTLTVSNMSPEDSSIYLCSVVLASSGANVLTFGAGSRLTVL.